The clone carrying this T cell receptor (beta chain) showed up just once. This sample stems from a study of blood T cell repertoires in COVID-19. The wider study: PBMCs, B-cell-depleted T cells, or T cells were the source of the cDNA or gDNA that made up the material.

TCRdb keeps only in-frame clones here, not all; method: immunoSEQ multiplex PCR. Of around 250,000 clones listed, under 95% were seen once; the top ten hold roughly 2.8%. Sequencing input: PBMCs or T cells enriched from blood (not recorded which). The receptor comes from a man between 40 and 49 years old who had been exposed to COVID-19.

CDR3 protein: CASRQLTSSPLHF. CDR3 nucleotide sequence: TGTGCCAGCAGACAATTAACCAGTTCACCCCTCCACTTT. The genes are TRBV6-6 and TRBJ1-6; D is uncertain. The CDR3 has 13 amino acids. Germline V gene lookup returns CDR1 MNHNY and CDR2 SVGAGI (reference sequence). Between the trimmed V and J ends, which lost 6 bases and 9 bases, there was a span of 12 bases.